Below, 23 T cell receptor beta chains from the same sample are listed, as sequenced in a study of somatic mutations in cytotoxic T cells in rheumatoid arthritis. Generated by immunoSEQ multiplex PCR, the TCRdb table keeps only in-frame clones and is missing some. The table records around 20,000 clones, over 75% of them present only once. The sequencing sample was made of CD8+ T cells sorted from blood. The receptors here all came from an adult with rheumatoid arthritis.

The chain is built from TRBV30 and TRBJ1-3, with D maybe TRBD1 (6 bases). Germline lookup yields CDR1 GTSNPN and CDR2 SVGIG (reference sequence). The CDR3 consists of 11 residues. Trimming left V 8 bases short and J 9 bases short, with 14 bases between. CDR3 residues: CASYLGGTIYF. The CDR3 DNA follows: TGTGCCAGCTACCTAGGGGGCACCATATATTTT.

The chain links TRBV7-3 to TRBJ2-3; 10 nucleotides agree with TRBD2. The length of the CDR3 is 15 residues. The germline V gene has CDR1 SGHTA and CDR2 FQGTGA. V was pared by 2 bases and J by 1 base, with 0 bases of the junction left unmatched. The CDR3 spells CASSLLAGGTDTQYF. The CDR3 bases are TGTGCCAGCAGCTTACTAGCGGGGGGCACAGATACGCAGTATTTT.

This clone was detected only a few times. The chain is built from TRBV9 and TRBJ1-1; the D is unclear. The CDR3 is 15 amino acids. Between the trimmed V and J ends, which lost 0 bases and 3 bases, there was a span of 12 bases. Looked up from germline, CDR1 is SGDLS and CDR2 is YYNGEE. CDR3 region: CASSVEAGSHTEAFF. The CDR3 DNA sequence: TGTGCCAGCAGCGTAGAGGCGGGATCGCACACTGAAGCTTTCTTT. Full variable domain (outside the CDR3, taken from reference TRBV9 and TRBJ1-1): DSGVTQTPKHLITATGQRVTLRCSPRSGDLSVYWYQQSLDQGLQFLIQYYNGEERAKGNILERFSAQQFPDLHSELNLSSLELGDSALYFCASSVEAGSHTEAFFGQGTRLTVV.

The V gene is TRBV4-1, the J gene TRBJ2-7; 7 positions match TRBD1. The V segment lost 4 bases and the J segment 0 bases; nucleotides outside the gene matches: 6. Germline loops: CDR1 MGHRA, CDR2 YSYEKL. The CDR3 extends over 15 amino acids. CDR3 region: CASSPLGQSSYEQYF. The CDR3 DNA follows: TGCGCCAGCAGCCCCCTGGGACAGAGCTCCTACGAGCAGTACTTC.

This clone came up once. The DNA of the CDR3 is TGTGCCAGCAGTCTCGAGGGGAGATCCTATGGCTACACCTTC. Protein product: CASSLEGRSYGYTF. The chain employs TRBV27 and TRBJ1-2; possible D gene TRBD1, 5 bases. V was trimmed by 5 bases and J by 4 bases, leaving 14 bases between them. The CDR3 length is 14 residues. CDR1 MNHEY and CDR2 SMNVEV come from the germline V gene (reference sequence).

This chain connects TRBV4-1 to TRBJ1-2, with TRBD1 matching over 12 bases. With V trimmed by 1 base and J by 6 bases, 3 bases remained unmatched. The V gene's germline CDR1 is MGHRA and CDR2 YSYEKL. The CDR3 length is 15 residues. The DNA of the CDR3 is TGCGCCAGCAGCCAAGTGGGACAGGGGGCCGATGGCTACACCTTC. The encoded protein is CASSQVGQGADGYTF.

Comments on this clone: Other DNA variants within this sample encode the same CDR3. The V and J genes are TRBV27 and TRBJ2-1; perhaps TRBD1 as D (5 bases). CDR3 length: 12 residues. V was trimmed by 2 bases and J by 8 bases, leaving 7 bases between them. From germline, CDR1 is MNHEY and CDR2 SMNVEV (reference sequence). CDR3 in amino acids: CASSLLGDEQFF. For the CDR3, the DNA is TGTGCCAGCAGTTTACTAGGGGATGAGCAGTTCTTC.

The chain combines TRBV4-3 with TRBJ2-1, with D maybe TRBD2 (6 bases). The CDR3 spans 13 residues. Germline-derived CDR1 and CDR2 are LGHNA and YSLEER. Trimming shortened V by 5 bases and J by 5 bases, and 10 bases separated the two germline ends. CDR3 bases: TGCGCCAGCAGCGGGGGGATTAACAATGAGCAGTTCTTC. It is translated as CASSGGINNEQFF.

This chain links TRBV5-1 with TRBJ2-7, with D possibly TRBD1 on 6 matching bases. There are 15 residues in the CDR3. Germline loops: CDR1 SGHRS, CDR2 YFSETQ. The germline V and J ends were trimmed by 3 bases and 2 bases, with 15 bases remaining between them. In DNA form, the CDR3 reads TGCGCCAGCAGCTCCGTTGGGGACAAAACCTACGAGCAGTACTTC. Translated: CASSSVGDKTYEQYF.

J is TRBJ2-1 and V is TRBV11-2, with 11 bases aligning to TRBD2. Per germline, CDR1 SGHAT and CDR2 FQNNGV. V gave up 6 bases and J gave up 9 bases; unmatched junction bases: 10. The CDR3 runs 15 residues. The CDR3 DNA is TGTGCCAGCAGGCGACCGGGACTAGCGGTGGCTGAGCAGTTCTTC. Its protein is CASRRPGLAVAEQFF.

V gene TRBV6-6 combines with J gene TRBJ2-1; TRBD2 matches at 7 bases. Germline CDR1 is MNHNY and CDR2 is SVGAGI (reference sequence). V dropped 5 bases and J dropped 8; count of bases not matched to a gene: 9. This CDR3 has 14 amino acids. The chain's CDR3 is CASSHTERGHEQFF. DNA of the CDR3: TGTGCCAGCAGTCACACCGAGCGGGGCCATGAGCAGTTCTTC.

This clone came up once. The CDR3 coding sequence is TGCGCCAGCAGCTTAAACAGGCACTATGGCTACACCTTC. Translated, it gives CASSLNRHYGYTF. The chain has TRBV5-1 and TRBJ1-2, with D perhaps matching TRBD1 (5 bases). V was cut by 2 bases and J by 3 bases, with 8 bases left in between. Germline assignment: CDR1 SGHRS and CDR2 YFSETQ. There are 13 residues in the CDR3.

V usage is TRBV9 and J usage is TRBJ2-5, with D uncertain. Between the trimmed V and J ends, which lost 3 bases and 1 base, there was a span of 10 bases. This CDR3 comprises 14 residues. Germline CDR1 reads SGDLS; CDR2 reads YYNGEE. The CDR3 here is CASSGSGSQETQYF. In DNA, the CDR3 is TGTGCCAGCAGCGGTTCCGGGTCCCAAGAGACCCAGTACTTC.

This chain connects TRBV9 to TRBJ1-1; 8 bases agree with TRBD1. Germline CDR1 reads SGDLS; CDR2 reads YYNGEE. The V gene end was trimmed by 3 bases and the J gene end by 5 bases; junction bases not matched to a gene: 12. This CDR3 region has 16 residues. CDR3 amino acids: CASSAGQGLIRTEAFF. CDR3 coding DNA: TGTGCCAGCAGCGCCGGACAGGGTTTAATCAGGACTGAAGCTTTCTTT.

The V gene is TRBV11-2, the J gene TRBJ2-1; 9 nucleotides align to TRBD1. The trim removed 3 bases at V and 2 bases at J, leaving 2 bases unmatched. Germline values: CDR1 SGHAT, CDR2 FQNNGV. The CDR3 has 15 residues. CDR3 nucleotide sequence: TGTGCCAGCAGCTTTGGGGACAGGGCCTACAATGAGCAGTTCTTC. Protein: CASSFGDRAYNEQFF.

In nucleotides, the CDR3 is TGCAGCGCAGAGGACCCACACACCGGGGAGCTGTTTTTT. As protein: CSAEDPHTGELFF. The rearrangement uses TRBV29-1 and TRBJ2-2; no reliable D call. Per the germline V gene, CDR1 is SQVTM and CDR2 is ANQGSEA. There are 13 residues in the CDR3. V lost 7 bases and J lost 3, with 12 bases in between.

The sample holds a few counts of this clone. This chain links TRBV28 with TRBJ2-1; no firm D call. The germline V gene has CDR1 MDHEN and CDR2 SYDVKM. The CDR3 runs to 16 residues. The ends were cut back, 2 bases at V and 0 bases at J, with 11 bases in the middle. CDR3 protein: CASSLVPESSYNEQFF. The CDR3 DNA reads as TGTGCCAGCAGTTTAGTGCCCGAGAGCTCCTACAATGAGCAGTTCTTC.

J is TRBJ1-5 and V is TRBV30; D is uncertain. With 2 bases removed from V and 0 bases from J, the gap between germline ends came to 8 bases. Looked up from germline, CDR1 is GTSNPN and CDR2 is SVGIG (reference sequence). This CDR3 comprises 14 residues. This chain's CDR3 is CAWSLGSSNQPQHF. The CDR3 coding sequence is TGTGCCTGGAGTCTAGGTAGTAGCAATCAGCCCCAGCATTTT.

The J gene is TRBJ2-5, the V gene TRBV10-2; 13 bases align to TRBD2. Germline V gene sequence: CDR1 WSHSY, CDR2 SAAADI. V dropped 7 bases and J dropped 7; count of bases not matched to a gene: 9. The CDR3 runs 15 residues. CDR3 amino acids: CASTPTSGGPGTQYF. The CDR3 DNA is TGCGCCAGCACTCCGACTAGCGGGGGGCCCGGGACCCAGTACTTC.

V gene TRBV28 combines with J gene TRBJ2-7; 8 bases agree with TRBD1. V lost 8 bases to trimming and J lost 3 bases; unmatched junction nucleotides: 3. Per the germline V gene, CDR1 is MDHEN and CDR2 is SYDVKM. The CDR3 loop spans 12 amino acids. The CDR3 loop is CASLDRGYEQYF. The CDR3 bases are TGTGCCAGCCTTGACAGGGGCTACGAGCAGTACTTC. Complete variable domain (other parts from reference TRBV28 and TRBJ2-7): DVKVTQSSRYLVKRTGEKVFLECVQDMDHENMFWYRQDPGLGLRLIYFSYDVKMKEKGDIPEGYSVSREKKERFSLILESASTNQTSMYLCASLDRGYEQYFGPGTRLTVT.

The V call is TRBV4-1, the J call TRBJ2-7; a weak D match, TRBD1 (6 bases). This CDR3 region has 16 residues. Germline CDR1 MGHRA, CDR2 YSYEKL. Trimming cost V 1 base and J 3 bases, with 16 bases left between them. DNA of the CDR3: TGCGCCAGCAGCCAAGCCAAAGCCGGGACAAACTACGAGCAGTACTTC. This encodes CASSQAKAGTNYEQYF.

The chain couples TRBV29-1 to TRBJ2-7; D call uncertain. V lost 2 bases and J lost 0, with 14 bases in between. The CDR3 contains 15 residues. Per germline, CDR1 SQVTM and CDR2 ANQGSEA. The CDR3 DNA sequence: TGCAGCGTTGAACCCCTGACCCAGACCTCCTACGAGCAGTACTTC. This sequence encodes CSVEPLTQTSYEQYF.

The rearrangement uses TRBV27 and TRBJ2-5, with 7 bases fitting TRBD1. This CDR3 region has 14 residues. V lost 0 bases and J lost 7; bases outside the gene matches: 5. The germline V gene encodes CDR1 MNHEY and CDR2 SMNVEV (reference sequence). CDR3 DNA: TGTGCCAGCAGTTTATCAGGGGGCGAAGGGACCCAGTACTTC. Translated: CASSLSGGEGTQYF.